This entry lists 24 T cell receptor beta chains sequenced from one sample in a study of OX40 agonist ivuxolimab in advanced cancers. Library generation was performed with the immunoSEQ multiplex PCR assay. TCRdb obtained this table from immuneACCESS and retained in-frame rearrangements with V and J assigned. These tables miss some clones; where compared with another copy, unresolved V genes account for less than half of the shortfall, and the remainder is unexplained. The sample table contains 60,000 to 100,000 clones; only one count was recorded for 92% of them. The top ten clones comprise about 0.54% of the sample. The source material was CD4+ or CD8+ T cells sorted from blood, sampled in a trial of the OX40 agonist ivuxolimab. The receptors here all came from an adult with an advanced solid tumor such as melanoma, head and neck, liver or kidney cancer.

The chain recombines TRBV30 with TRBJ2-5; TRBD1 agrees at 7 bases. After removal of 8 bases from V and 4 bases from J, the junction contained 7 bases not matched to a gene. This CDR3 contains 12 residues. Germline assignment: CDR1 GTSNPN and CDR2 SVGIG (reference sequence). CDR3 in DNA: TGTGCCGGTAGCAGGGGGTCAGAGACCCAGTACTTC. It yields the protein CAGSRGSETQYF.

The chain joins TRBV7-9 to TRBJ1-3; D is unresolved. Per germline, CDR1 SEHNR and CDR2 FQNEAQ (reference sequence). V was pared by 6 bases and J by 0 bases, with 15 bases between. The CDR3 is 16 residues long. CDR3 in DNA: TGTGCCAGCAGTCCTACAGTGGCTTACTCTGGAAACACCATATATTTT. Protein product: CASSPTVAYSGNTIYF.

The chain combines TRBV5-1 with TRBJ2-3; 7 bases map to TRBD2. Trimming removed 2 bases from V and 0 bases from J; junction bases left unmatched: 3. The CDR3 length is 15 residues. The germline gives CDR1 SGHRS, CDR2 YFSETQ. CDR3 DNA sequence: TGCGCCAGCAGCTTCGGCGGGGGTAGCACAGATACGCAGTATTTT. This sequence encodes CASSFGGGSTDTQYF.

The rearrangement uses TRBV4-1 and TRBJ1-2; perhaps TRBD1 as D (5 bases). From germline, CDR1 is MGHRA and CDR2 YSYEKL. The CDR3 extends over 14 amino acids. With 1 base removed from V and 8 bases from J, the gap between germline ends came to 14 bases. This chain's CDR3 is CASSQGTRVRGYTF. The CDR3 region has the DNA TGCGCCAGCAGCCAAGGGACCAGGGTTCGGGGCTACACCTTC.

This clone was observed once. The DNA for the CDR3 is TGTGCCAGCAGTACGAACACCGGGGAGCTGTTTTTT. It is translated as CASSTNTGELFF. The chain joins TRBV28 to TRBJ2-2; D is ambiguous. The CDR3 is made up of 12 amino acids. V lost 5 bases, J lost 0 bases, and 1 base lay in between. Germline V gives CDR1 MDHEN, CDR2 SYDVKM. The full variable domain, its missing parts supplied by reference TRBV28 and TRBJ2-2, is DVKVTQSSRYLVKRTGEKVFLECVQDMDHENMFWYRQDPGLGLRLIYFSYDVKMKEKGDIPEGYSVSREKKERFSLILESASTNQTSMYLCASSTNTGELFFGEGSRLTVL.

The CDR3 here is CASRPGLATGELFF. As DNA, the CDR3 is TGTGCCAGCAGACCGGGACTAGCGACCGGGGAGCTGTTTTTT. This chain uses TRBV6-4 with TRBJ2-2; 10 bases map to TRBD2. Germline assignment: CDR1 MRHNA and CDR2 SNTAGT. Trimming cost V 6 bases and J 5 bases; bases outside gene matches: 3. There are 14 residues in the CDR3.

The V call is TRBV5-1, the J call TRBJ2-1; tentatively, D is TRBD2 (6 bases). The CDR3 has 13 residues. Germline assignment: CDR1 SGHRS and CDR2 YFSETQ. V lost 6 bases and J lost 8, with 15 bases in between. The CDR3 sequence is CASTSHPGDEQFF. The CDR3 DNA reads TGCGCCAGCACCAGCCACCCGGGAGATGAGCAGTTCTTC.

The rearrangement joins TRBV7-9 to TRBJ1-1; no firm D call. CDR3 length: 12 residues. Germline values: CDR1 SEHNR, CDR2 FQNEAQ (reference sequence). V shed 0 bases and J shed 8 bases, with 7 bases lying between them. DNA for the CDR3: TGTGCCAGCAGCTTAGCGAGCGGCGAAGCTTTCTTT. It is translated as CASSLASGEAFF.

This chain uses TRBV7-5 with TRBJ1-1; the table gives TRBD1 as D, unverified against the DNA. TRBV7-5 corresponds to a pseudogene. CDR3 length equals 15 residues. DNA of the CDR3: TGTGCCAGAAGCAGGCCCGGGACAGAGCACACTGAAGCTTTCTTT. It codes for CARSRPGTEHTEAFF.

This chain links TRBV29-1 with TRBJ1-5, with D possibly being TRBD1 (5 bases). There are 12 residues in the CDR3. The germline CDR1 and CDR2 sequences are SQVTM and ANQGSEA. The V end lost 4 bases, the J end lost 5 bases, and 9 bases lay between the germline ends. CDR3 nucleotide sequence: TGCAGCGTTGGGTCGGGGCATCAGCCCCAGCATTTT. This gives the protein CSVGSGHQPQHF. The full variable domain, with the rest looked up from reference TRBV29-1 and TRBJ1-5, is SAVISQKPSRDICQRGTSLTIQCQVDSQVTMMFWYRQQPGQSLTLIATANQGSEATYESGFVIDKFPISRPNLTFSTLTVSNMSPEDSSIYLCSVGSGHQPQHFGDGTRLSIL.

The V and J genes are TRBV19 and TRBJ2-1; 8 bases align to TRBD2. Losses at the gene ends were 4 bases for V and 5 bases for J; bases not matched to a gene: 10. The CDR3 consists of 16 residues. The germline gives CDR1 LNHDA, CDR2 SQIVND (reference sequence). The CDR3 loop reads CASSRVGAGDDNEQFF. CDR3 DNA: TGTGCCAGTAGTAGAGTGGGAGCGGGAGATGACAATGAGCAGTTCTTC.

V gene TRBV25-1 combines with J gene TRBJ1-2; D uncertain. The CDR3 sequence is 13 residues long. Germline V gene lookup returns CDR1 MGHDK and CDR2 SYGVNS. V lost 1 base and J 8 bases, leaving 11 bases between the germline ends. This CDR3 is CASSESGVFGYTF. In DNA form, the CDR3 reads TGTGCCAGCAGTGAATCCGGGGTTTTCGGCTACACCTTC.

The DNA of the CDR3 is TGTGCCAGCAGCGCATTGACAGGGTGGGGTGAAAAACTGTTTTTT. Protein sequence: CASSALTGWGEKLFF. The V gene is TRBV9, the J gene TRBJ1-4; 7 positions match TRBD1. Germline CDR1 SGDLS, CDR2 YYNGEE. The CDR3 length is 15 residues. Trimming cost V 3 bases and J 7 bases; bases outside gene matches: 9.

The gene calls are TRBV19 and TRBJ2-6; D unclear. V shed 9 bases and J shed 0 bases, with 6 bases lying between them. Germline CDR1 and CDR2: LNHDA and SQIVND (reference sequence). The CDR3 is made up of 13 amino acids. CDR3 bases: TGTGCCAGCTTTCTCTCTGGGGCCAACGTCCTGACTTTC. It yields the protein CASFLSGANVLTF.

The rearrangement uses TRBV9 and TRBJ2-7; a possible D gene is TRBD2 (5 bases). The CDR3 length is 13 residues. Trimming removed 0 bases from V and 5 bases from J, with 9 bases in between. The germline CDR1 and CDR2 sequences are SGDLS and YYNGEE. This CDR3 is CASSVAPGDEQYF. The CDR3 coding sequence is TGTGCCAGCAGCGTAGCCCCCGGGGACGAGCAGTACTTC. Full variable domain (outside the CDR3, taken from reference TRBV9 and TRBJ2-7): DSGVTQTPKHLITATGQRVTLRCSPRSGDLSVYWYQQSLDQGLQFLIQYYNGEERAKGNILERFSAQQFPDLHSELNLSSLELGDSALYFCASSVAPGDEQYFGPGTRLTVT.

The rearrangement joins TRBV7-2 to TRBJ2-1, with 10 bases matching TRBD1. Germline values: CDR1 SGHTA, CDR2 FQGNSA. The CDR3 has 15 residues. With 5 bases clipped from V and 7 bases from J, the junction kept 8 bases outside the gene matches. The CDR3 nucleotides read TGTGCCAGCAGCCCCGGACAGGGGGGGAGAAATGAGCAGTTCTTC. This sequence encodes CASSPGQGGRNEQFF.

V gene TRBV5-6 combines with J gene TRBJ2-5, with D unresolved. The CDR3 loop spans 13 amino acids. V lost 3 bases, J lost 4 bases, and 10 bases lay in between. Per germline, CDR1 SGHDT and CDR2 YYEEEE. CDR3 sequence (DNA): TGTGCCAGCAGCTCCAAAATTCGAGAGACCCAGTACTTC. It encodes CASSSKIRETQYF. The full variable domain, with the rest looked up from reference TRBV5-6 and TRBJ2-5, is DAGVTQSPTHLIKTRGQQVTLRCSPKSGHDTVSWYQQALGQGPQFIFQYYEEEERQRGNFPDRFSGHQFPNYSSELNVNALLLGDSALYLCASSSKIRETQYFGPGTRLLVL.

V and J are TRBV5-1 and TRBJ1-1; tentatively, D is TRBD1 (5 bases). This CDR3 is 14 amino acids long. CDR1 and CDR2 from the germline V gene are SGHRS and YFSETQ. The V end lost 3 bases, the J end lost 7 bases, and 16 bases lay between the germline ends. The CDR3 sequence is CASSYGGERGEAFF. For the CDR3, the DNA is TGCGCCAGCAGCTATGGAGGGGAGAGAGGTGAAGCTTTCTTT.

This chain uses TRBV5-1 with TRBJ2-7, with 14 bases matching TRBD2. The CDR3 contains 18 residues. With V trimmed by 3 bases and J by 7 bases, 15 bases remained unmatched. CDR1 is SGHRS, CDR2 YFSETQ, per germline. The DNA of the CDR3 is TGCGCCAGCAGCTCCACCGGGACTAGCGGGAGCCCCTCTCGGGAGCAGTACTTC. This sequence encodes CASSSTGTSGSPSREQYF.

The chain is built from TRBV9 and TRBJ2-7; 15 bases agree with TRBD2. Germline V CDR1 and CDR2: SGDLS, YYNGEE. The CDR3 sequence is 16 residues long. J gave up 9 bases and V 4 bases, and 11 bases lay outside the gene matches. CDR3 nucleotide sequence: TGTGCCAGCAGCCCCGGACTAGCGGGAGGGCTCGCAGGGCAGTACTTC. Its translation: CASSPGLAGGLAGQYF. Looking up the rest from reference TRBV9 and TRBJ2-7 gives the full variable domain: DSGVTQTPKHLITATGQRVTLRCSPRSGDLSVYWYQQSLDQGLQFLIQYYNGEERAKGNILERFSAQQFPDLHSELNLSSLELGDSALYFCASSPGLAGGLAGQYFGPGTRLTVT.

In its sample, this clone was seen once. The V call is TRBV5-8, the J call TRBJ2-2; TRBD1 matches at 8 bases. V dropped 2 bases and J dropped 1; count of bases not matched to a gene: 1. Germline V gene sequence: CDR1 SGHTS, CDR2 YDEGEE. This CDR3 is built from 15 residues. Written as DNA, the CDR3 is TGTGCCAGCAGCTTCGACAGGGGGAACACCGGGGAGCTGTTTTTT. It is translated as CASSFDRGNTGELFF.

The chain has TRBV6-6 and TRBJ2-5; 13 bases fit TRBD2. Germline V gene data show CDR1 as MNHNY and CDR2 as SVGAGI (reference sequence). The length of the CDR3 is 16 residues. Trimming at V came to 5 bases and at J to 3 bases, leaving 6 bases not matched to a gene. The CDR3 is CASSASTSGRKETQYF. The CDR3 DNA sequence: TGTGCCAGCAGTGCCTCGACTAGCGGGAGGAAAGAGACCCAGTACTTC.

CDR3 nucleotides: TGTGCCAGCAGTTTATACGTCGATAGCAATCAGCCCCAGCATTTT. It encodes CASSLYVDSNQPQHF. The chain has TRBV28 and TRBJ1-5; D uncertain. CDR3 size: 15 residues. Germline V gene sequence: CDR1 MDHEN, CDR2 SYDVKM. Deletions cut 1 base from V and 0 bases from J, with 7 bases between.

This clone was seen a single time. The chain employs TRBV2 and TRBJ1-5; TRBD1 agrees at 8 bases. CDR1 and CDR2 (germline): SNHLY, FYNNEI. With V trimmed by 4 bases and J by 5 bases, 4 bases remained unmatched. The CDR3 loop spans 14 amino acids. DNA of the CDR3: TGTGCCAGCAGTGTACAGGGGGGGGATCAGCCCCAGCATTTT. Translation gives CASSVQGGDQPQHF.